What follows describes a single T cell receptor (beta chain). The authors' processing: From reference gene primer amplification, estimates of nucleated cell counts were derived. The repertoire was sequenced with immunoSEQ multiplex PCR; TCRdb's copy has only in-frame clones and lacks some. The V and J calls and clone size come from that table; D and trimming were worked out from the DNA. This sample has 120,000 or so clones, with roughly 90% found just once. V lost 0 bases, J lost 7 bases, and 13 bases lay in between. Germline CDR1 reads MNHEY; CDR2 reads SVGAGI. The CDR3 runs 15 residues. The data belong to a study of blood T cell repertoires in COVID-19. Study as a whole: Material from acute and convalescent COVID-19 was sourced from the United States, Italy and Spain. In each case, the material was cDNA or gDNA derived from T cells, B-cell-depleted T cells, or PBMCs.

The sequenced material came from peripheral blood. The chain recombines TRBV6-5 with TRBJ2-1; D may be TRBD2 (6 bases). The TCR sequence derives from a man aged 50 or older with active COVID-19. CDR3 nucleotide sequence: TGTGCCAGCAGTTACTCAGCGGGCCCCACAAATGAGCAGTTCTTC. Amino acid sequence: CASSYSAGPTNEQFF.